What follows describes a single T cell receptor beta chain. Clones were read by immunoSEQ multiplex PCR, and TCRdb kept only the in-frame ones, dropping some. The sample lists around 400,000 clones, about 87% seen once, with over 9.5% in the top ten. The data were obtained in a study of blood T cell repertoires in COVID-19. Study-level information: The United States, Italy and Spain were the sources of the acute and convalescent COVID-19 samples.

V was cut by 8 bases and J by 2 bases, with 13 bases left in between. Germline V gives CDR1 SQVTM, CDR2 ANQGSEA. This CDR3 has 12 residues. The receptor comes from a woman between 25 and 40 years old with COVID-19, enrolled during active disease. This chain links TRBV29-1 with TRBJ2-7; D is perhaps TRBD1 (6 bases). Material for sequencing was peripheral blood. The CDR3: CSSKTGPYEQYF. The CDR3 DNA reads TGCAGCTCTAAAACAGGGCCCTACGAGCAGTACTTC.